This TCR beta chain was obtained from a study of blood T cells in healthy people across ages. Next came a second PCR, run for roughly 6 to 11 cycles, which used a sample-barcoded 5' primer along with a J-beta primer mix. TCRdb recomputed calls from the 5' RACE reads with MiXCR, one row per CDR3 protein. The sample shows about 780,000 distinct CDR3 sequences, roughly 25% of them seen only once. Germline V gives CDR1 DFQATT, CDR2 SNEGSKA (reference sequence). The CDR3 spans 13 residues. Turning to this clonotype: The antigen is undetermined.

Study results and caveats: Roughly linearly, TCR beta diversity per million T cells fell as age increased. Long-lived and aged donors differed, with more naive CD4+ cells and higher diversity in the long-lived.

These data are also associated with another study on T cells of mothers and their children. That report notes: Each mother gave over 8 million TCR beta CDR3 reads; each child, some 2.8 million.

The sequencing input was blood. The chain recombines TRBV20-1 with TRBJ2-5; TRBD1 is a possible D gene (6 bases). The J call may be in error: the DNA end matches TRBJ2-7 better. The sequence derives from a boy younger than 18 in good health. For the CDR3, the DNA is TGCAGTGCTAGGGGGGCGTCGGGCTACGAGCAGTACTTC. This codes for CSARGASGYEQYF.